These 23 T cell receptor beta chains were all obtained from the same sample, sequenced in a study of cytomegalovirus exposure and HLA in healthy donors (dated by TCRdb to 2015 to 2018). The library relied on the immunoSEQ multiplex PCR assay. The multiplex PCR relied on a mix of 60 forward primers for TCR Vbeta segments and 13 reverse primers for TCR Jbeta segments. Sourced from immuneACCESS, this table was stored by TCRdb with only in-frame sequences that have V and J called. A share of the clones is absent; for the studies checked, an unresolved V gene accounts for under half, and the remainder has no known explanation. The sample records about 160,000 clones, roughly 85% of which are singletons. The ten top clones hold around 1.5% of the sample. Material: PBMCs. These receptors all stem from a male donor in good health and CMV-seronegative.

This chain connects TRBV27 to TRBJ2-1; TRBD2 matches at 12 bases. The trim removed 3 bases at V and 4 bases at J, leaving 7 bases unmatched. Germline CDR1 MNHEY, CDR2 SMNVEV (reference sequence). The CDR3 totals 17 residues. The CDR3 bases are TGTGCCAGCAGTTTCGCGGCTAGCGGGGGGGCATACAATGAGCAGTTCTTC. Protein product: CASSFAASGGAYNEQFF.

The CDR3: CASSLALGVAKNIQYF. The CDR3 DNA reads TGTGCCAGCAGCTTAGCCTTAGGGGTAGCCAAAAACATTCAGTACTTC. This sequence joins TRBV11-1 and TRBJ2-4; maybe TRBD1 (5 bases). The CDR3 runs 16 residues. In germline, CDR1 is SGHAT, CDR2 FQDESV (reference sequence). V shed 0 bases and J shed 0 bases, with 9 bases lying between them.

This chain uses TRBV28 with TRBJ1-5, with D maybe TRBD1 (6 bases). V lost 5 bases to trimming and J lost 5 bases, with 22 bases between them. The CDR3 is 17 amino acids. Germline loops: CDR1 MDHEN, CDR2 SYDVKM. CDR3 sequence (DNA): TGTGCCAGCAGTCCAAGAGGAGCAGGGGTGGCGGATCAGCCCCAGCATTTT. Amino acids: CASSPRGAGVADQPQHF.

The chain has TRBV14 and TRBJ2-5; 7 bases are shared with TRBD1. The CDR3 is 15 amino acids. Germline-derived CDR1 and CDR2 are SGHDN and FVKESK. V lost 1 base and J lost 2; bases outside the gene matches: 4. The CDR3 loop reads CASSQGVRGQETQYF. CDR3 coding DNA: TGTGCCAGCAGCCAAGGGGTCAGGGGGCAAGAGACCCAGTACTTC.

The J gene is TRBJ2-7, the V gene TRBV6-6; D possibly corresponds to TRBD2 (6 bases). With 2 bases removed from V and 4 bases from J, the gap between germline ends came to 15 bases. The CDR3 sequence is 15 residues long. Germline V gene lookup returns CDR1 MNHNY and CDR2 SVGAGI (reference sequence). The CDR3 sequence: CASSYPGRGIYEQYF. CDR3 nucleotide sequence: TGTGCCAGCAGTTACCCGGGACGGGGGATTTACGAGCAGTACTTC.

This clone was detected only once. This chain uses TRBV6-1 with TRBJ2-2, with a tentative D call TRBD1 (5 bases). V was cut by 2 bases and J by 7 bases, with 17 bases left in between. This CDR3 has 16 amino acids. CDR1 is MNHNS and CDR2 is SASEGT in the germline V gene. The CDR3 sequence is CASSENEGQGGGELFF. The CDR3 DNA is TGTGCCAGCAGTGAAAATGAAGGGCAGGGCGGCGGGGAGCTGTTTTTT.

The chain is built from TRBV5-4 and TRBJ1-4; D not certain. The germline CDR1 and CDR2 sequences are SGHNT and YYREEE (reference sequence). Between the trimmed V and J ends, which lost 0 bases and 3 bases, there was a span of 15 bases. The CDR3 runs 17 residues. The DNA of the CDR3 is TGTGCCAGCAGCTTGGTGGTGTCTCCCGGAGCTAATGAAAAACTGTTTTTT. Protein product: CASSLVVSPGANEKLFF.

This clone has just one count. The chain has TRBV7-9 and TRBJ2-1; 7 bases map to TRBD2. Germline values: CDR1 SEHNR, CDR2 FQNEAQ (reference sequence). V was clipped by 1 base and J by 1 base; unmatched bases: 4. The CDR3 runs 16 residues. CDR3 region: CASSLEFGGSYNEQFF. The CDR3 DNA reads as TGTGCCAGCAGCTTAGAATTCGGGGGGTCCTACAATGAGCAGTTCTTC.

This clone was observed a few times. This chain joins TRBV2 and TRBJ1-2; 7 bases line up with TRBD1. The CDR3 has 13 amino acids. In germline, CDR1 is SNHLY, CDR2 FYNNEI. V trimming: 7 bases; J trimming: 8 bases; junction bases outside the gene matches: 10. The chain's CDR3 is CASKTGNSGGYTF. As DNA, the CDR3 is TGTGCCAGCAAGACAGGGAATTCGGGCGGCTACACCTTC.

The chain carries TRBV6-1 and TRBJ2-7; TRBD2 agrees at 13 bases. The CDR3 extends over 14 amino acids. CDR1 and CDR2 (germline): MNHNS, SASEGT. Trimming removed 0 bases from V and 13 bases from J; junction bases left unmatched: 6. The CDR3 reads CASSEARWTSGRYF. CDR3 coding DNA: TGTGCCAGCAGTGAAGCGAGGTGGACTAGCGGGAGATACTTC.

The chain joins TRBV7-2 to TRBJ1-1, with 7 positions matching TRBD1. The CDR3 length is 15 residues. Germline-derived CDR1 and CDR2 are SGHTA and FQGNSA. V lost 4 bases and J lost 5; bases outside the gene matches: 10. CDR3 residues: CASSSLTRTGTEAFF. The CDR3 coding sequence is TGTGCCAGCAGCTCACTAACCCGGACAGGTACTGAAGCTTTCTTT. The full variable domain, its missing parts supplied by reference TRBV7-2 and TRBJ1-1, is GAGVSQSPSNKVTEKGKDVELRCDPISGHTALYWYRQSLGQGLEFLIYFQGNSAPDKSGLPSDRFSAERTGGSVSTLTIQRTQQEDSAVYLCASSSLTRTGTEAFFGQGTRLTVV.

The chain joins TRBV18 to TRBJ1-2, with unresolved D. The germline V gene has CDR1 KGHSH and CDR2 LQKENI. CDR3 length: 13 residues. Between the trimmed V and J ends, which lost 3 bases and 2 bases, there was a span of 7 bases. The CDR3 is CASSPSRNYGYTF. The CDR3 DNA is TGTGCCAGCTCACCGAGCCGAAACTATGGCTACACCTTC.

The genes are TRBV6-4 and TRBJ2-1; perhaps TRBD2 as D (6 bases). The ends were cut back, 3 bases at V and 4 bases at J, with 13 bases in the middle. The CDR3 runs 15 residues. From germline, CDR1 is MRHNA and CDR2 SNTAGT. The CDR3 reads CASSEQTGTYNEQFF. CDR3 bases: TGTGCCAGCAGTGAACAGACCGGGACTTACAATGAGCAGTTCTTC.

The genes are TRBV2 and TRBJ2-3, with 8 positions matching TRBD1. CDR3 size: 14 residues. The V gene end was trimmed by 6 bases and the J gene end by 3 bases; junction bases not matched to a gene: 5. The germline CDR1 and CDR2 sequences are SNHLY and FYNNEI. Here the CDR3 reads CASSGQGWTDTQYF. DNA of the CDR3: TGTGCCAGCAGCGGACAGGGCTGGACAGATACGCAGTATTTT.

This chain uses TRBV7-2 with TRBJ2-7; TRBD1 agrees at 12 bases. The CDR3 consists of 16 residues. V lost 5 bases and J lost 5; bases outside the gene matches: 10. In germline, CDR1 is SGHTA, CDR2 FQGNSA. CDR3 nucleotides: TGTGCCAGCAGCCCGCCTAGGGGACAGGGGGCAAACGAGCAGTACTTC. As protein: CASSPPRGQGANEQYF.

This chain's CDR3 is CASSQDATRTDTQYF. The CDR3 DNA reads as TGCGCCAGCAGCCAAGATGCTACCAGGACAGATACGCAGTATTTT. This chain links TRBV4-3 with TRBJ2-3; D uncertain. The germline CDR1 and CDR2 sequences are LGHNA and YSLEER. The V gene lost 0 bases and the J gene lost 3 bases, with 10 bases spanning the gap. The length of the CDR3 is 15 residues.

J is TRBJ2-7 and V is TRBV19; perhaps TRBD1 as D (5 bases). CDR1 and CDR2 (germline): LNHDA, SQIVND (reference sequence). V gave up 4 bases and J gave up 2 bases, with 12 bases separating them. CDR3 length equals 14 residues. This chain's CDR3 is CASSTPTETYEQYF. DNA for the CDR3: TGTGCCAGTAGTACCCCGACAGAAACCTACGAGCAGTACTTC.

CDR3 residues: CASSLSAGGKETQYF. The CDR3 coding sequence is TGTGCCAGTAGTCTGAGCGCGGGAGGGAAAGAGACCCAGTACTTC. The V and J genes are TRBV19 and TRBJ2-5, with 9 nucleotides matching TRBD2. J gave up 3 bases and V 5 bases, and 7 bases lay outside the gene matches. Germline lookup yields CDR1 LNHDA and CDR2 SQIVND (reference sequence). This CDR3 spans 15 amino acids.

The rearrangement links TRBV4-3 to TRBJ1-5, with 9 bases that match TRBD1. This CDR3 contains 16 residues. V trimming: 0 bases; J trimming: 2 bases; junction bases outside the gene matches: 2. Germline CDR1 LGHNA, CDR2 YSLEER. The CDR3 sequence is CASSQDRTGGNQPQHF. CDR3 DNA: TGCGCCAGCAGCCAAGATAGGACAGGGGGCAATCAGCCCCAGCATTTT.

Written as DNA, the CDR3 is TGTGCCAGCAGCCGTGGGGCTGACGGAAACACCATATATTTT. The encoded protein is CASSRGADGNTIYF. This rearrangement joins TRBV6-5 to TRBJ1-3, with a tentative D call TRBD1 (5 bases). The V gene lost 6 bases and the J gene lost 4 bases, with 13 bases spanning the gap. The germline CDR1 and CDR2 sequences are MNHEY and SVGAGI. This CDR3 spans 14 amino acids.

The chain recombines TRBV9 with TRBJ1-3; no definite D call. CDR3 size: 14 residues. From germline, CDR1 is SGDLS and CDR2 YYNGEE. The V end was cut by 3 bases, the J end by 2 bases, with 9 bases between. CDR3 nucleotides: TGTGCCAGCAGCGACCTCCAGACTGGAAACACCATATATTTT. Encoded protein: CASSDLQTGNTIYF.

CDR3 in DNA: TGCGCCAGCTCGACCGACAGGGCAGATGAAAAACTGTTTTTT. Translation gives CASSTDRADEKLFF. V is TRBV5-1 and J is TRBJ1-4, with 7 bases that match TRBD1. V was pared by 7 bases and J by 6 bases, with 9 bases of the junction left unmatched. CDR1 is SGHRS and CDR2 is YFSETQ in the germline V gene. This CDR3 has 14 residues.

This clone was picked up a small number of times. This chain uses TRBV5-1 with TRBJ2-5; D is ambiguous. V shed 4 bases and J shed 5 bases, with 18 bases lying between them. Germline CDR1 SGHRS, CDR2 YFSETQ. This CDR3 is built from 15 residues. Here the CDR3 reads CASSPYRPGEETQYF. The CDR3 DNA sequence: TGCGCCAGCAGCCCCTACCGCCCGGGTGAGGAGACCCAGTACTTC.